This T cell receptor beta chain was observed in a study of cytomegalovirus exposure and HLA in healthy donors. Overall study findings and caveats: CMV serostatus stood as the only immune exposure information on hand.

Losses at the gene ends were 3 bases for V and 2 bases for J; bases not matched to a gene: 8. Germline loops: CDR1 MDHEN, CDR2 SYDVKM. CDR3 length: 16 amino acids. Details on this clone: Antigen: not known.

This PCR relied on a set of 60 Vbeta primers and 13 Jbeta primers. Original data processing: In a later analysis, the count reached 74 million or so unique TCR beta chains, with around 10 million shared. Using immunoSEQ multiplex PCR, the repertoire was profiled, and TCRdb retains in-frame clones only, with some absent. V, J and clone size derive from that table, while D and trimming were established from the DNA sequence. The sample contains approximately 90,000 clones, approximately 63% of which appear only once. This clonotype was sampled from a woman aged 25-40 years in good health and CMV-seronegative. Sequencing input: PBMCs. This rearrangement joins TRBV28 to TRBJ2-5, with TRBD2 matching 8 bases. CDR3 coding DNA: TGTGCCAGCAGTTTGGGTGGTAGCGGGGAACAAGAGACCCAGTACTTC. It yields the protein CASSLGGSGEQETQYF.